This T cell receptor (beta chain) stems from a study of beta chain features in type 1 diabetes (dated 2018 in TCRdb). Turning to the overall study: Mean age, gender distribution, total cell number and subset yield did not differ between patients and healthy donors. A total of 90 million to 120 million sorted cells were examined across all samples, and a strong correlation was observed between cell number per subset and RNA yield. The study compared TCRB repertoires of sorted circulating CD4+ T cell subsets between recently diagnosed type 1 diabetes patients and matched healthy donors. Whereas all 28 donors provided naive and central memory subsets, regulatory and stem cell-like memory subsets were isolated from just 8 patients and about 8 healthy donors. Results and caveats for the whole study, not just this receptor: PCR might favor shorter templates, but patient and control samples were amplified and corrected together, so any skew would affect both groups equally. Patients with type 1 diabetes made fewer insertions and deleted more nucleotides at VDJ recombination sites, implying thymic rearrangement abnormalities. Because cDNA rather than genomic DNA was sequenced, highly expressing activated cells could have been over-represented, although no difference in activation and CD3 levels was found between groups. Naive, central memory and regulatory TCRB repertoires appeared more similar among patients than among healthy donors. In all four CD4+ subsets, TCRB CDR3 length was moderately but significantly shorter in type 1 diabetes patients. Because the HLA sub-analyses included only small numbers of individuals, any influence of HLA type on TCRB rearrangement was left unresolved.

The High Capacity cDNA Reverse Transcription Kit was used to reverse transcribe all of the isolated RNA, meaning that expressed TCRB transcripts were what got sequenced. Deep immunoSEQ sequencing was performed on naive, central memory and regulatory T cell samples, with an average of roughly 3.6 million total reads per sample. Sorted cells were lysed in RLT buffer, and RNA was extracted using DNase-treated RNeasy Micro or Mini kits according to cell number. Each cell subset was processed on its own to prevent cross-contamination, while patient and healthy donor samples were processed together. TCRB sequences were amplified from cDNA with the immunoSEQ multiplex PCR, producing 87-bp fragments spanning the CDR3 region. Amplicons were sequenced on the Illumina HiSeq platform. For the original study's pipeline: Synthetic template baselines were used to correct PCR bias computationally, reads within Hamming distance 2 were collapsed, and singletons that could not be merged were discarded. Reads were aligned against IMGT to assign V, D and J genes, CDR3 length and insertions or deletions at six rearrangement sites. Within each subset, clonotype counts were normalized to sorted cell number, and only after that were true diversity and Gini coefficients computed with the tcR R package. Repertoire sharing was quantified using the overlap coefficient calculated on TCRB nucleotide sequences. Out-of-frame TCRB sequences from naive cells were analyzed to stand in for the pre-selection repertoire. Here the immuneACCESS table is served through TCRdb, limited to in-frame sequences with V and J called. Missing clones are a known gap in these copies; in checked studies unresolved V genes cover under half, and the rest lacks a known reason. V, J and clone size are those of that table, while D and trimming were read from the DNA. Within this sample are 630,000 or so clones, with 11% to 15% of them counted one time only. 0.03% to 0.045% of the sample belongs to the ten largest clones.

Each donor gave one peripheral blood draw, approximately 120 mL on average, collected into heparinised tubes. Using a panel that included CD45RO, CCR7, CD25, CD127, CD95 and CD27, naive, central memory, regulatory and stem cell-like memory CD4+ T cells were sorted on a BD FACSAria II. A purity above 98% was achieved for all sorted populations. PBMCs were isolated immediately by Lymphoprep density gradient centrifugation and stained directly without culture. Samples were stained and sorted in pairs, with one healthy donor and one patient per experiment, so that batch effects were minimized. CDR1 and CDR2 are read off the germline V gene as SGHTA and FQGNSA. V is trimmed back by 6 bases and J by 3 bases, and the junction contains 3 bases that no gene match accounts for. Inclusive of the bounding cysteine and phenylalanine, the CDR3 is 13 residues long. The read is trimmed to its CDR3 DNA, 39 bases read in frame from base 1.

In this sample, this clone turned up a few times. Its antigen remains unidentified. No much larger clone exists at a distance of one base, and base qualities are not known. The receptor was derived from a man aged 18 to 29 with type 1 diabetes. The chain uses TRBV7-2 and TRBJ2-7; 9 nucleotides in the junction match TRBD2. Sequencing input: naive CD4+ T cells from blood. The label giving this sample's cell subset or site can be read as: true naive CD4+ T cells. The DNA sequence is TGTGCCAGCAGGGTTAGCGGGGGCTACGAGCAGTACTTC. It codes for CASRVSGGYEQYF.